The entry below gives a single TCR beta chain sequence along with its context. The target antigen is unknown. The sample comes from a study of shared clonotypes between healthy human individuals. Clones were sequenced by immunoSEQ multiplex PCR, and TCRdb holds only the in-frame ones, with some missing. The repertoire holds roughly 2.5 million clones, more than 80% seen once, with over 0.12% in the top ten. Findings of the study overall: Generation probabilities were higher for clonotypes shared across all four sorted-subset donors than for unshared ones.

CDR3 length: 14 amino acids. V was shortened by 5 bases and J by 4 bases, with 11 bases between the two germline ends. In germline, CDR1 is SEHNR, CDR2 FQNEAQ (reference sequence). The specimen was naive CD4+ T cells sorted from blood. Subset defined: CD45RA+ positively selected. This clonotype was obtained from a man younger than 35 in good health. The chain couples TRBV7-9 to TRBJ2-2; perhaps TRBD2 as D (5 bases). The CDR3 protein is CASSISGSTGELFF. In DNA form, the CDR3 reads TGTGCCAGCAGCATTAGTGGGAGCACCGGGGAGCTGTTTTTT.